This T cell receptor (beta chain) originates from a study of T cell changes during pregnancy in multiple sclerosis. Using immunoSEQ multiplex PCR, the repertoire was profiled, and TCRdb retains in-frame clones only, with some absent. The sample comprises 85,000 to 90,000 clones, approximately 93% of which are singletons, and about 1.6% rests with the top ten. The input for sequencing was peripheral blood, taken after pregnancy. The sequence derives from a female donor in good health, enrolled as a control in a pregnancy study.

In DNA, the CDR3 is TGTGCCAGCAGACCCCGGGGGTACTCCTACGAGCAGTACTTC. As protein: CASRPRGYSYEQYF. The rearrangement links TRBV28 to TRBJ2-7, with D possibly TRBD2 on 6 matching bases. Germline assignment: CDR1 MDHEN and CDR2 SYDVKM. The CDR3 covers 14 residues. V was pared by 6 bases and J by 0 bases, with 12 bases between.